These T cell receptor beta chains were read from a single sample in a study of T cell clones after liver transplantation. The assay was immunoSEQ multiplex PCR, and TCRdb's table has in-frame clones only and misses some. This table has some 120,000 clones, 90% appearing once. The sequencing used CD4+ T cells from blood, collected 12 months after liver transplant. The receptor source for this set is a human patient who received a liver transplant. Among the T cells, some may be from the graft donor. CDR3s include the opening cysteine and the closing phenylalanine or tryptophan. A D gene is named only where the DNA matches it firmly. The size of a clone is reported for some rows only, either as once, few or many, or as a class for expanded clones.

clone_size	d_call	v_call	j_call	cdr3_nt	cdr3_aa
NA	NA	TRBV25-1	TRBJ2-1	TGTGCCAGCAGTGGACAGCCCAATGAGCAGTTCTTC	CASSGQPNEQFF
NA	TRBD1	TRBV2	TRBJ2-2	TGTGCCAGTGATGGACAGGGGGCCGGGGAGCTGTTTTTT	CASDGQGAGELFF
NA	TRBD2	TRBV6-1	TRBJ2-5	TGTGCCAGCACGGCGCGGGAGGAGGATCAAGAGACCCAGTACTTC	CASTAREEDQETQYF
NA	NA	TRBV7-2	TRBJ2-7	TGTGCCAGCAGCTTAGGAGGGACGGCCTACGAGCAGTACTTC	CASSLGGTAYEQYF
NA	NA	TRBV29-1	TRBJ2-1	TGCAGCGTTGTGCGACTCTACAATGAGCAGTTCTTC	CSVVRLYNEQFF
NA	NA	TRBV19	TRBJ1-5	TGTGCCAGTAAGCAGGTTTTGGGGGGTCCTCAGCCCCAGCATTTT	CASKQVLGGPQPQHF
NA	NA	TRBV28	TRBJ2-7	TGTGCCAGCAGTCCAAAACGCTACGAGCAGTACTTC	CASSPKRYEQYF
NA	NA	TRBV5-1	TRBJ1-1	TGCGCCAGCAGCTTGGCGCAGGGTGGGACTGAAGCTTTCTTT	CASSLAQGGTEAFF
NA	NA	TRBV5-4	TRBJ2-2	TGTGCCAGCAGCTTGGCCGGCAGGCGAAACACCGGGGAGCTGTTTTTT	CASSLAGRRNTGELFF
NA	TRBD1	TRBV18	TRBJ1-2	TGTGCCAGCTCACCCGAACAGGGGGGCGTCTATGGCTACACCTTC	CASSPEQGGVYGYTF
NA	TRBD1	TRBV29-1	TRBJ1-2	TGCAGTGACAGGGGGCAGGGCTACACCTTC	CSDRGQGYTF
NA	TRBD2	TRBV7-9	TRBJ2-3	TGTGCCAGCAGCCGAACAGGGGGACTAGCGGGCACAGATACGCAGTATTTT	CASSRTGGLAGTDTQYF
NA	NA	TRBV14	TRBJ1-3	TGTGCCAGCAGCCAAGACAGGGCTGGAAACACCATATATTTT	CASSQDRAGNTIYF
NA	NA	TRBV12-5	TRBJ2-1	TGTGCTAGTGGTACAGCTCTCTCCTACAATGAGCAGTTCTTC	CASGTALSYNEQFF
once	NA	TRBV6-5	TRBJ2-3	TGTGCCAGCAGTCGAGGACACCCTAGCACAGATACGCAGTATTTT	CASSRGHPSTDTQYF
NA	TRBD1	TRBV2	TRBJ2-6	TGTGCCAGCAGGGGACAGACCCGACCTCTAGTCCTGACTTTC	CASRGQTRPLVLTF
NA	NA	TRBV20-1	TRBJ2-3	TGCAGTGCTAGAGTGGGGGCAGGGGAGTATTTT	CSARVGAGEYF
NA	TRBD1	TRBV5-1	TRBJ1-1	TGCGCCAGCAAAGCTTTTATCGGGACAGCTGCCTCGAACACTGAAGCTTTCTTT	CASKAFIGTAASNTEAFF
NA	TRBD1	TRBV5-1	TRBJ1-3	TGCGCCAGCAGCTTAGGGGACAGGGGGACTGGAAACACCATATATTTT	CASSLGDRGTGNTIYF
NA	NA	TRBV7-2	TRBJ1-2	TGTGCCAGCAGCTTAGTGGTCGCCGGTGGGGGCTACACCTTC	CASSLVVAGGGYTF
NA	NA	TRBV2	TRBJ2-5	TGTGCCAGCAGTCACGGTAGTTGGGTCTCAGAGACCCAGTACTTC	CASSHGSWVSETQYF
many	TRBD1	TRBV25-1	TRBJ2-5	TGTGCCAGCTCAGGACAGGGCCAAGAGACCCAGTACTTC	CASSGQGQETQYF
NA	NA	TRBV20-1	TRBJ2-7	TGCAGTGCTAGTAACAGTTACGAGCAGTACTTC	CSASNSYEQYF
NA	TRBD1	TRBV27	TRBJ2-4	TGTGCCAGCAGTCCCTCCGGGACAGGGTTAATAAACATTCAGTACTTC	CASSPSGTGLINIQYF
once	NA	TRBV2	TRBJ2-7	TGTGCCAGCAGAAATAGCGGATCTTCCTACGAGCAGTACTTC	CASRNSGSSYEQYF
NA	NA	TRBV7-2	TRBJ1-2	TGTGCCAGCAGCTTACGTGGACAGCAACACTATGGCTACACCTTC	CASSLRGQQHYGYTF
NA	NA	TRBV10-3	TRBJ2-1	TGTGCCATCAGGGACTATTACAATGAGCAGTTCTTC	CAIRDYYNEQFF
NA	TRBD2	TRBV7-8	TRBJ2-2	TGTGCCAGCAGCTTACGTCTAGCGGGCAACACCGGGGAGCTGTTTTTT	CASSLRLAGNTGELFF
NA	TRBD1	TRBV7-2	TRBJ2-7	TGTGCCAGCAGCTCCAGGGGGCCCGAGCAGTACTTC	CASSSRGPEQYF
NA	TRBD2	TRBV4-1	TRBJ2-1	TGCGCCAGCAGCCAAGAATCCTGGACTAGCAGCAATGAGCAGTTCTTC	CASSQESWTSSNEQFF
NA	TRBD1	TRBV5-1	TRBJ1-3	TGCGCCAGCAGCGCCTGGATGGGACAGGGGAGCTCTGGAAACACCATATATTTT	CASSAWMGQGSSGNTIYF
few	NA	TRBV28	TRBJ1-5	TGTGCCAGCAGTTTACGACGGCTGAATCAGCCCCAGCATTTT	CASSLRRLNQPQHF
NA	NA	TRBV7-9	TRBJ2-3	TGTGCCAGCAGCTTTGGTAGCGGAGAGGGAGATACGCAGTATTTT	CASSFGSGEGDTQYF
NA	TRBD1	TRBV5-5	TRBJ1-5	TGTGCCAGCAGATTCCCGGGACAGCATAGCAATCAGCCCCAGCATTTT	CASRFPGQHSNQPQHF
NA	TRBD2	TRBV19	TRBJ2-1	TGTGCCAGTAGTACGCTAGCGGGGCGGGGCAATGAGCAGTTCTTC	CASSTLAGRGNEQFF
NA	TRBD1	TRBV5-1	TRBJ2-5	TGCGCCAGCAGCTTGGTATTAGGGGGCTATCAAGAGACCCAGTACTTC	CASSLVLGGYQETQYF
NA	NA	TRBV28	TRBJ2-2	TGTGCCAGCAGTTTACTTAAACGCCTCGAGGCCGGGGAGCTGTTTTTT	CASSLLKRLEAGELFF
few	TRBD1	TRBV18	TRBJ1-2	TGTGCCAGCTCACCATCGACAGGGGGCAGTGGCTACACCTTC	CASSPSTGGSGYTF
NA	NA	TRBV6-5	TRBJ2-5	TGTGCCAGCAGTTATTACTATGGAAAAGAGACCCAGTACTTC	CASSYYYGKETQYF
NA	NA	TRBV15	TRBJ1-1	TGTGCCACCAGCAGAGATCCGGACGCTGAAGCTTTCTTT	CATSRDPDAEAFF
NA	NA	TRBV6-5	TRBJ2-1	TGTGCCAGCAGTCCCCGGCCCCAGAGAAGTGAGCAGTTCTTC	CASSPRPQRSEQFF
once	TRBD1	TRBV9	TRBJ2-1	TGTGCCAGCAGCGTTCAGGGGGCCTCTTACAATGAGCAGTTCTTC	CASSVQGASYNEQFF
NA	NA	TRBV10-3	TRBJ1-3	TGTGCCGCCTCTTCTGGAAACACCATATATTTT	CAASSGNTIYF
NA	NA	TRBV27	TRBJ1-5	TGTGCCAGCAGTCCTGGGATCCCACTACCCCGGCAGCCCCAGCATTTT	CASSPGIPLPRQPQHF
NA	TRBD1	TRBV19	TRBJ1-2	TGTGCCAGTAGCCGCGAGACAGGGGCTCAGGGCTACACCTTC	CASSRETGAQGYTF
NA	NA	TRBV7-6	TRBJ2-1	TGTGCCAGCAGCTTAACTAGCAGTGAGCAGTTCTTC	CASSLTSSEQFF
NA	NA	TRBV5-4	TRBJ1-4	TGTGCCAGCAGCCCAGACAGCGGTAATGAAAAACTGTTTTTT	CASSPDSGNEKLFF
NA	TRBD2	TRBV6-5	TRBJ2-3	TGTGCCAGCAGCTTAGGACTAGCGGGAGATACGCAGTATTTT	CASSLGLAGDTQYF
few	NA	TRBV5-4	TRBJ2-7	TGTGCCAGCAGCACCCCCCCCGGGAACGCCTACGAGCAGTACTTC	CASSTPPGNAYEQYF
NA	NA	TRBV11-2	TRBJ2-7	TGTGCCAGCAGCTTAGATCGGTCTCCATCCTACGAGCAGTACTTC	CASSLDRSPSYEQYF
NA	TRBD1	TRBV2	TRBJ2-5	TGTGCCAGCAACCACTACAGCACAGGGGGGGAGACCCAGTACTTC	CASNHYSTGGETQYF
NA	NA	TRBV9	TRBJ1-1	TGTGCCAGCAGCGAGCACGCCGCCCCCACTGAAGCTTTCTTT	CASSEHAAPTEAFF
NA	NA	TRBV5-1	TRBJ2-1	TGCGCCAGCGTCCCGGGCCAGGGGCGGTACAATGAGCAGTTCTTC	CASVPGQGRYNEQFF
NA	NA	TRBV28	TRBJ1-5	TGTGCCAGCAATTACTTGGACCTTCGCAATCAGCCCCAGCATTTT	CASNYLDLRNQPQHF
NA	TRBD2	TRBV7-3	TRBJ2-1	TGTGCCAGCAGCTTAACGGGGGGCACTAGCGGGAAGGGCAATGAGCAGTTCTTC	CASSLTGGTSGKGNEQFF